The T cell receptor beta chain described here comes from a study of blood T cell repertoires in COVID-19. Study overall: The analysed material was cDNA or gDNA that came from T cells, B-cell-depleted T cells, or PBMCs.

The CDR3 is made up of 13 amino acids. V shed 7 bases, J shed 10 bases, and the junction held 12 bases outside the gene matches. This clone was seen only once. Per the original methods: Estimation of nucleated cell counts relied on the amplification of reference gene primers. Clones were read by immunoSEQ multiplex PCR, and TCRdb kept only the in-frame ones, dropping some. The D gene and trimming were derived from the DNA, and the V and J assignments and clone size from that table. The sample lists 300,000 or so clones, over 80% occurring once. The rearrangement links TRBV12-3 or TRBV12-4 to TRBJ1-1; 7 positions match TRBD1. The sequenced material came from peripheral blood. The sequence was collected from a woman in her forties with acute or convalescent COVID-19. The CDR3 DNA reads TGTGCCAGCACCCCCATTGGGACAGCGGGAGCTTTCTTT. Translated, it gives CASTPIGTAGAFF.